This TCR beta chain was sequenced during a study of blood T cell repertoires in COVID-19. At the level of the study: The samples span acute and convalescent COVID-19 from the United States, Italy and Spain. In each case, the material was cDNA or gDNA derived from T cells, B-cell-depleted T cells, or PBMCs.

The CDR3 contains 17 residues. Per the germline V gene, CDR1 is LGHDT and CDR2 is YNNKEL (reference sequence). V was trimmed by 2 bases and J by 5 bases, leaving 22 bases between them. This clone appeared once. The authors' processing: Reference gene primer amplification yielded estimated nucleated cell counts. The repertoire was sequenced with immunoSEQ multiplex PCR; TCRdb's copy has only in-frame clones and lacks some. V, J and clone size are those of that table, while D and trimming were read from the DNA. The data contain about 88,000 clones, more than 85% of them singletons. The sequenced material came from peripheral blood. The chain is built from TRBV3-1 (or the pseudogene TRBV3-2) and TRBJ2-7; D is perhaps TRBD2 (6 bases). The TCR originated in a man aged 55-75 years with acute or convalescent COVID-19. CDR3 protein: CASSQMGTGPAGNEQYF. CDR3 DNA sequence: TGTGCCAGCAGCCAAATGGGGACGGGACCCGCGGGGAACGAGCAGTACTTC.